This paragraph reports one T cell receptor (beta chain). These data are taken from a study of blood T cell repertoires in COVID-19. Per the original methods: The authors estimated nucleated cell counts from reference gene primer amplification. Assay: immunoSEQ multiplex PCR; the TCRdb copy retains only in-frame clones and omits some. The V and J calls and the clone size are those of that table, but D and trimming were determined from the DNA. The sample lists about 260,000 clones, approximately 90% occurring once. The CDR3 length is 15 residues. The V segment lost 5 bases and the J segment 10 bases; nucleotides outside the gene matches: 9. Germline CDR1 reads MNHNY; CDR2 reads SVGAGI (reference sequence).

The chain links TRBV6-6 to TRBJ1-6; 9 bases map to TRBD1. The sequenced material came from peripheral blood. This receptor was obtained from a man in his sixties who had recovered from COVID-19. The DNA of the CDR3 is TGTGCCAGCAGTCCCCGGGACAGGGAGGGGTCACCCCTCCACTTT. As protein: CASSPRDREGSPLHF.